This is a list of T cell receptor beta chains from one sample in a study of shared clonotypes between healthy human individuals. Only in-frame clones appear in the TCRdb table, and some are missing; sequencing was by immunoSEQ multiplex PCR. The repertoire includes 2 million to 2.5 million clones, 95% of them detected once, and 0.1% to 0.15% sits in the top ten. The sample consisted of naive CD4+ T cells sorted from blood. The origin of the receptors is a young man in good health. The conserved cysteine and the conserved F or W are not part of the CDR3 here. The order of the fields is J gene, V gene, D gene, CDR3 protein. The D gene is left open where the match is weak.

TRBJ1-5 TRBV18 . ASSPSEGVRPQH
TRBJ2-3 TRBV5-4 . ASRDGPARTDTQY
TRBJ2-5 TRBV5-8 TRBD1 ASSLRDRAETQY
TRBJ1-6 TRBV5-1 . ASSLAGTGSPLH
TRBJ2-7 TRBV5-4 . ASSASGVEQY
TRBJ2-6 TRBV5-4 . ASSLGAADSASGANVLT
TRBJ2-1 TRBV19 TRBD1 ASSFTGTAPNEQF
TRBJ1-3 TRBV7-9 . ASSSRQGSGNTIY
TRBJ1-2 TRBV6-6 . ASRRDGNNGYT
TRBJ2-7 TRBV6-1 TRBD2 ASLAGPPYEQY
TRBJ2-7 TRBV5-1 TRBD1 ASRRTGNYEQY
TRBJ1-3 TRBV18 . ASSSLDSSGNTIY
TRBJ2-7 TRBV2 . ASSAAVYEQY
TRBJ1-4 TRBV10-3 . AINAATNEKLF
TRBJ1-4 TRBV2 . ASNYRNEKLF
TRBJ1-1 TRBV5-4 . ASSNNREEAF
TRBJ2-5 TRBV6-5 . ASSAGETQY